Listed below are T cell receptor beta chains from one sample, sequenced in a study of cytomegalovirus exposure and HLA in healthy donors. Clones were read by immunoSEQ multiplex PCR, and TCRdb kept only the in-frame ones, dropping some. This table has fewer than 200,000 clones, approximately 62% appearing once. The sample comprised PBMCs. These receptor sequences come from a man between 45 and 60 years old in good health and CMV-seronegative. Each CDR3 is given with its conserved first and last residue. A D gene is named only where the DNA matches it firmly. Not every row has a clone size; where given, it reads once, few, many or a size class.

j_gene,v_gene,d_gene,len,abundance,CDR3nt,CDR3aa
TRBJ2-7,TRBV18,NA,17,once,TGTGCCAGCTCACGTTTACCGGCGACAGGTTTGGGGAACGAGCAGTACTTC,CASSRLPATGLGNEQYF
TRBJ1-6,TRBV27,NA,14,NA,TGTGCCAGCAGTCCCCCCATGGCGGGTTCACCCCTCCACTTT,CASSPPMAGSPLHF
TRBJ1-2,TRBV4-1,NA,14,NA,TGCGCCAGCAGCCAAAATGGCGGGGGCTATGGCTACACCTTC,CASSQNGGGYGYTF
TRBJ2-7,TRBV5-4,TRBD1,14,few,TGTGCCAGCAGCTTGGGACAGGGTGAATACGAGCAGTACTTC,CASSLGQGEYEQYF
TRBJ1-5,TRBV7-2,NA,13,NA,TGTGCCAGCAGCTCAGACGGTGGACTCCCCCAGCATTTT,CASSSDGGLPQHF
TRBJ1-6,TRBV9,TRBD1,15,NA,TGTGCCAGCAGCGTAGAGGGACAGGCCATTCAGGGCCTCCACTTT,CASSVEGQAIQGLHF
TRBJ1-1,TRBV5-1,TRBD1,13,NA,TGCGCCAGCAGACTTACAGGGGGGACTGAAGCTTTCTTT,CASRLTGGTEAFF
TRBJ2-1,TRBV7-2,TRBD2,15,few,TGTGCCAGCAGCTTTGGTACTAGCGGGGGGGTTGAGCAGTTCTTC,CASSFGTSGGVEQFF
TRBJ1-5,TRBV28,TRBD1,16,NA,TGTGCCAGCAGAATACTACGACAGGGTAGCAATCAGCCCCAGCATTTT,CASRILRQGSNQPQHF
TRBJ2-7,TRBV11-2,TRBD1,16,NA,TGTGCCAGCAGCATTCAGACCGGGACAGGGTCCTACGAGCAGTACTTC,CASSIQTGTGSYEQYF
TRBJ1-1,TRBV28,TRBD1,14,NA,TGTGCCAGCAGTCCCCGGACAGGGCTGTTTGAAGCTTTCTTT,CASSPRTGLFEAFF
TRBJ1-1,TRBV7-9,TRBD1,16,NA,TGTGCCAGCAGTCCCCCCTGGGGGACAGGAGAGGACGTGGCTTTCTTT,CASSPPWGTGEDVAFF
TRBJ2-7,TRBV4-3,TRBD2,15,NA,TGCGCCAGCAGCGAAGGACTAGCGGGGAGCTACGAGCAGTACTTC,CASSEGLAGSYEQYF
TRBJ2-5,TRBV27,NA,14,NA,TGTGCCAGCAGTTTTTTAGCCGGGAGAGAGACCCAGTACTTC,CASSFLAGRETQYF
TRBJ2-3,TRBV19,NA,15,NA,TGTGCCAGTAGTATCAAGCGGGTGGGCACAGATACGCAGTATTTT,CASSIKRVGTDTQYF
TRBJ1-4,TRBV7-9,NA,14,once,TGTGCCAGCACCAACGGGGGTAGTGGGGAAAAACTGTTTTTT,CASTNGGSGEKLFF
TRBJ2-2,TRBV7-9,TRBD1,16,NA,TGTGCCAGCAGCTTATCCGGGACAGGTTTTACCGGGGAGCTGTTTTTT,CASSLSGTGFTGELFF
TRBJ1-2,TRBV18,TRBD1,15,NA,TGTGCCAGCTCCCCAGGACAGGGGAGCATCTATGGCTACACCTTC,CASSPGQGSIYGYTF
TRBJ2-1,TRBV7-9,NA,16,once,TGTGCCAGCAGCTTGCCCGGACTGGGTCGGGAGAATGAGCAGTTCTTC,CASSLPGLGRENEQFF
TRBJ2-2,TRBV4-2,NA,14,NA,TGTGCCAGCAGCCGGACAGTGAACACCGGGGAGCTGTTTTTT,CASSRTVNTGELFF
TRBJ1-1,TRBV5-1,TRBD1,14,NA,TGCGCCAGCAGCTTGGAAACAGGGGGCACTGAAGCTTTCTTT,CASSLETGGTEAFF
TRBJ1-4,TRBV7-9,NA,15,NA,TGTGCCAGCAGCTTAGAGACAACAACTAATGAAAAACTGTTTTTT,CASSLETTTNEKLFF
TRBJ2-2,TRBV21-1,NA,16,NA,TGTGCCAGCAGCAAAGGGGGAGGGAGAAACACCGGGGAGCTGTTTTTT,CASSKGGGRNTGELFF
TRBJ1-1,TRBV6-6,NA,14,NA,TGTGCCAGCAGCCCCTGGACAGAGAACACTGAAGCTTTCTTT,CASSPWTENTEAFF
TRBJ1-5,TRBV7-9,TRBD1,15,NA,TGTTCCAGCAGCCGCGGGACAGGGGGCAATCAGCCCCAGCATTTT,CSSSRGTGGNQPQHF
TRBJ2-7,TRBV11-1,TRBD2,15,NA,TGTGCCAGCAGCACCACTAGCGGGGGAAATCGCGAGCAGTACTTC,CASSTTSGGNREQYF
TRBJ2-7,TRBV11-2,TRBD2,14,few,TGTGCCAGCAGCTTAGTAGGACTAGCTGGCGAGCAGTACTTC,CASSLVGLAGEQYF
TRBJ1-5,TRBV20-1,NA,11,NA,TGCAGTGCCAGCGGGAGTCAGCCCCAGCATTTT,CSASGSQPQHF
TRBJ1-1,TRBV6-5,NA,14,NA,TGTGCCAGCAGTTACCGCCCGGGGGGCACTGAAGCTTTCTTT,CASSYRPGGTEAFF
TRBJ2-6,TRBV7-2,TRBD1,19,few,TGTGCCAGCAGCTTGAGGGACAGGTCACATAGCTCTGGGGCCAACGTCCTGACTTTC,CASSLRDRSHSSGANVLTF
TRBJ2-1,TRBV29-1,NA,11,NA,TGCAGCGTTACAACCTACAATGAGCAGTTCTTC,CSVTTYNEQFF
TRBJ2-5,TRBV27,TRBD2,14,few,TGTGCCAGCAGTTTCCGGGGGGGGGTGGAGACCCAGTACTTC,CASSFRGGVETQYF
TRBJ1-5,TRBV11-2,NA,15,few,TGTGCCAGCAGCTTATCCCTATCCGGCAATCAGCCCCAGCATTTT,CASSLSLSGNQPQHF
TRBJ2-7,TRBV10-3,NA,15,NA,TGTGCCATCAGTGAGTCGAGGGACTTAACCTACGAGCAGTACTTC,CAISESRDLTYEQYF
TRBJ1-1,TRBV9,NA,13,NA,TGTGCCAGCAGCCCGTGGGGGGGGGCTGAAGCTTTCTTT,CASSPWGGAEAFF
TRBJ1-2,TRBV10-1,TRBD1,11,NA,TGCGCCAGCAGTGACGAACGGGACAGTAAATTC,CASSDERDSKF
TRBJ1-2,TRBV6-1,TRBD1,16,few,TGTGCCAGCAGTGTACCGGGACAGGGGGCGCGGGATGGCTACACCTTC,CASSVPGQGARDGYTF
TRBJ2-7,TRBV5-5,NA,16,once,TGTGCCAGCAGCTTCCTCCCGGCAAGGGGTACCTACGAGCAGTACTTC,CASSFLPARGTYEQYF